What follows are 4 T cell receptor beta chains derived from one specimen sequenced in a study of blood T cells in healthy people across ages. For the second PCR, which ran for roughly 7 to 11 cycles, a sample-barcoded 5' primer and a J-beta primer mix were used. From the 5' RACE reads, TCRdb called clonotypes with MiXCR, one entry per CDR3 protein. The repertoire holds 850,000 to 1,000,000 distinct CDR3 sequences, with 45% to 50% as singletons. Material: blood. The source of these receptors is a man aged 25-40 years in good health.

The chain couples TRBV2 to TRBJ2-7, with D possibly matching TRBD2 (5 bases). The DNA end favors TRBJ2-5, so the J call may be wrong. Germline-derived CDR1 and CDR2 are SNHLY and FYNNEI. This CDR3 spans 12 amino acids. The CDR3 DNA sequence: TGTGCCAGCAGTCCGAACGGGAAGACCCAGTACTTC. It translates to CASSPNGKTQYF.

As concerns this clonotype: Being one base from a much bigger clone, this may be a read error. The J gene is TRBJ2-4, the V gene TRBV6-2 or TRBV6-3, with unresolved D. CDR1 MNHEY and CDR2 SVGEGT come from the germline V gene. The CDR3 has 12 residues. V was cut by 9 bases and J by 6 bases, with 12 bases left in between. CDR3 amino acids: CARGQRVNIQYF. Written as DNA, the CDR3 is TGTGCCAGAGGCCAACGGGTAAACATTCAGTACTTC.

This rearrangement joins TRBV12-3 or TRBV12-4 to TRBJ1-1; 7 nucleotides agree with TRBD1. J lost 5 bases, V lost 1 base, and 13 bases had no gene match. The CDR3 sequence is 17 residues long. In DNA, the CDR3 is TGTGCCAGCAGTTTAGTGCTCTCTCTACAGGGGAGGACTGAAGCTTTCTTT. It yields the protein CASSLVLSLQGRTEAFF.

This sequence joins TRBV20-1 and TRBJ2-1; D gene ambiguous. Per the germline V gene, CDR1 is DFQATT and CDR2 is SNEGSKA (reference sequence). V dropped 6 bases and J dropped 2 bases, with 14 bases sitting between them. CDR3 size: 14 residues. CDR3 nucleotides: TGCAGTGCCCCCTGGCAGCTCCCCTACAATGAGCAGTTCTTC. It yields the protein CSAPWQLPYNEQFF.